This TCR beta chain was recovered during a study of coeliac disease. Study-wide context: Without high-resolution HLA typing, biased TRBV7-2 usage was examined as a proof of principle. Study-wide results and caveats: The authors judged this method unsuitable for unbiased gliadin-specific T cell detection. Control samples showed higher TRB and TRG clonality than intraepithelial and lamina propria samples in active celiac disease.

A word on this clone: The antigen is unknown.

Data came from immunoSEQ multiplex PCR; TCRdb stores just in-frame clones and leaves some out. The sample records some 4,000 clones, approximately 50% being singletons. The CDR3 totals 16 residues. J gave up 4 bases and V 3 bases, and 11 bases lay outside the gene matches. Germline CDR1 is KGHSH and CDR2 is LQKENI. This chain links TRBV18 with TRBJ2-5; the match to TRBD1 covers 7 bases. The TCR originated in a man between 65 and 85 years old without celiac disease. Sequencing was carried out using lymphocytes from the gut lamina propria. The chain's CDR3 is CASSPGGTAGVETQYF. Here the CDR3 DNA reads TGTGCCAGCTCACCGGGTGGGACAGCTGGGGTAGAGACCCAGTACTTC. Looking up the rest from reference TRBV18 and TRBJ2-5 gives the full variable domain: NAGVMQNPRHLVRRRGQEARLRCSPMKGHSHVYWYRQLPEEGLKFMVYLQKENIIDESGMPKERFSAEFPKEGPSILRIQQVVRGDSAAYFCASSPGGTAGVETQYFGPGTRLLVL.